Following are 19 T cell receptor beta chains from one sample sequenced in a study of neurological immune-mediated disorders. TCRdb passed the 5' RACE reads through MiXCR, listing each CDR3 protein once. The sample carries tens of thousands of distinct CDR3 sequences, 3.5% to 4% recorded once. Sequences were obtained from PBMCs. These receptors came from a man in his thirties or forties with multiple sclerosis.

This clonotype showed up many times. The chain has TRBV7-2 and TRBJ2-2; 8 nucleotides line up with TRBD1. Losses at the gene ends were 5 bases for V and 2 bases for J; bases not matched to a gene: 10. From germline, CDR1 is SGHTA and CDR2 FQGNSA. CDR3 length equals 17 residues. The CDR3 coding sequence is TGTGCCAGCAGCCAAAATGGGCCAGGGGGCAACACCGGGGAGCTGTTTTTT. Translation: CASSQNGPGGNTGELFF.

This clonotype was recorded at least ten times. The chain combines TRBV20-1 with TRBJ1-2; D is perhaps TRBD1 (6 bases). The CDR3 loop spans 12 amino acids. Per germline, CDR1 DFQATT and CDR2 SNEGSKA (reference sequence). The V and J ends lost 5 bases and 0 bases respectively, with 7 bases between them. The CDR3 loop reads CSAGGSNYGYTF. Here the CDR3 DNA reads TGCAGTGCTGGGGGCTCTAACTATGGCTACACCTTC.

This clonotype has ten or more counts. The chain joins TRBV5-4 to TRBJ2-3, with 7 bases lining up with TRBD1. Germline loops: CDR1 SGHNT, CDR2 YYREEE (reference sequence). This CDR3 is 15 amino acids long. J was trimmed by 5 bases and V by 4 bases; bases with no gene match: 10. This CDR3 is CASSTTGTARDTQYF. In nucleotides, the CDR3 is TGTGCCAGCAGCACGACCGGGACAGCGAGAGATACGCAGTATTTT.

This clonotype was recorded at least ten times. J is TRBJ2-1 and V is TRBV15, with D possibly TRBD2 on 6 matching bases. Germline-derived CDR1 and CDR2 are LNHNV and YYDKDF (reference sequence). The CDR3 covers 14 residues. V lost 9 bases and J lost 10, with 22 bases in between. The CDR3: CATQRDLNRGEQFF. The CDR3 DNA follows: TGTGCCACACAAAGGGACCTTAACCGGGGGGAGCAGTTCTTC.

In this sample, this clonotype turned up many times. V and J are TRBV2 and TRBJ2-1; D is undetermined. This CDR3 comprises 11 residues. In germline, CDR1 is SNHLY, CDR2 FYNNEI. Trimming removed 9 bases from V and 15 bases from J, with 18 bases in between. CDR3 sequence reads: CARDNVGSRFF. In nucleotides, the CDR3 is TGTGCCAGAGACAATGTGGGGTCGCGGTTCTTC.

This clonotype appeared many times. This chain joins TRBV7-2 and TRBJ1-5; 7 positions match TRBD1. Germline V gene sequence: CDR1 SGHTA, CDR2 FQGNSA. The CDR3 covers 13 residues. J gave up 5 bases and V 5 bases, and 3 bases lay outside the gene matches. CDR3 amino acids: CASSRGPDQPQHF. Written as DNA, the CDR3 is TGTGCCAGCAGCAGGGGGCCGGATCAGCCCCAGCATTTT.

This clonotype was observed many times. The rearrangement links TRBV20-1 to TRBJ2-3; no clear D. This CDR3 comprises 11 residues. The V end lost 5 bases, the J end lost 4 bases, and 7 bases lay between the germline ends. Germline-derived CDR1 and CDR2 are DFQATT and SNEGSKA (reference sequence). For the CDR3, the DNA is TGCAGTGCTTCAGACGCAGATACGCAGTATTTT. It translates to CSASDADTQYF.

At least ten counts were recorded for this clonotype. This chain connects TRBV10-3 to TRBJ2-1; TRBD1 matches 7 bases. V gave up 6 bases and J gave up 5 bases; unmatched junction bases: 16. The CDR3 length is 17 residues. The germline V gene encodes CDR1 ENHRY and CDR2 SYGVKD. The CDR3 is CAIRETGDRVNHNEQFF. The CDR3 bases are TGTGCCATCAGGGAGACCGGAGACAGGGTAAACCACAATGAGCAGTTCTTC.

This clonotype was seen ten or more times. The chain combines TRBV5-1 with TRBJ2-5; no definite D call. Germline lookup yields CDR1 SGHRS and CDR2 YFSETQ. Trimming stripped 5 bases from V and 4 bases from J, with 6 bases between. The CDR3 has 11 residues. The CDR3 DNA follows: TGCGCCAGCAGTTCCAGAGAGACCCAGTACTTC. This codes for CASSSRETQYF.

This chain joins TRBV30 and TRBJ2-4, with D perhaps TRBD1 or TRBD2 (5 bases each). The V end was cut by 0 bases, the J end by 8 bases, with 17 bases between. Germline loops: CDR1 GTSNPN, CDR2 SVGIG (reference sequence). This CDR3 region has 15 residues. The CDR3 DNA is TGTGCCTGGAGTGTTGGTGTTGGGGACGGGGACATTCAGTACTTC. The encoded protein is CAWSVGVGDGDIQYF.

In this sample, this clonotype turned up many times. The rearrangement joins TRBV12-3 or TRBV12-4 to TRBJ1-3; no definite D call. V dropped 6 bases and J dropped 4 bases, with 13 bases sitting between them. The CDR3 totals 14 residues. The CDR3 spells CASSPDGTGNTIYF. The CDR3 bases are TGTGCCAGCAGCCCGGACGGTACAGGAAACACCATATATTTT.

This clonotype was picked up many times. V usage is TRBV5-1 and J usage is TRBJ2-7; no clear D gene. The CDR3 extends over 14 amino acids. Germline CDR1 reads SGHRS; CDR2 reads YFSETQ. V was trimmed by 8 bases and J by 7 bases, leaving 22 bases between them. The CDR3 loop is CASRQFTTPGEQYF. The CDR3 DNA is TGCGCCAGTCGCCAGTTTACCACGCCAGGAGAGCAGTACTTC.

This clonotype was picked up many times. The rearrangement links TRBV6-5 to TRBJ1-1; possibly TRBD1 for D (6 bases). Germline CDR1 MNHEY, CDR2 SVGAGI. V was pared by 0 bases and J by 3 bases, with 17 bases between. CDR3 length equals 17 residues. The CDR3 loop is CASSYSLLGGSDTEAFF. The DNA of the CDR3 is TGTGCCAGCAGTTACTCCCTCCTCGGGGGCTCCGACACTGAAGCTTTCTTT.

This clonotype was counted many times. This chain connects TRBV30 to TRBJ1-1, with D possibly TRBD1 on 6 matching bases. This CDR3 is built from 12 residues. Trimming stripped 5 bases from V and 5 bases from J, with 12 bases between. Germline-derived CDR1 and CDR2 are GTSNPN and SVGIG (reference sequence). CDR3 protein: CAWHWGRTEAFF. The CDR3 region has the DNA TGTGCCTGGCATTGGGGGCGGACTGAAGCTTTCTTT. Full variable domain (outside the CDR3, taken from reference TRBV30 and TRBJ1-1): SQTIHQWPATLVQPVGSPLSLECTVEGTSNPNLYWYRQAAGRGLQLLFYSVGIGQISSEVPQNLSASRPQDRQFILSSKKLLLSDSGFYLCAWHWGRTEAFFGQGTRLTVV.

The sample holds many counts of this clonotype. The V and J genes are TRBV5-1 and TRBJ2-7, with 11 bases fitting TRBD1. The junction had 2 bases not matched to a gene; V was cut back by 3 bases and J by 3 bases. The CDR3 runs 14 residues. The V gene's germline CDR1 is SGHRS and CDR2 YFSETQ. The CDR3: CASSWTGGDYEQYF. CDR3 bases: TGCGCCAGCAGCTGGACAGGGGGCGACTACGAGCAGTACTTC.

At least ten counts were recorded for this clonotype. V usage is TRBV18 and J usage is TRBJ1-3, with D tentatively TRBD1 (6 bases). The germline V gene encodes CDR1 KGHSH and CDR2 LQKENI. V was pared by 5 bases and J by 4 bases, with 12 bases between. The CDR3 totals 14 residues. CDR3 loop: CASSYGTLGNTIYF. In nucleotides, the CDR3 is TGTGCCAGCTCATACGGGACACTCGGAAACACCATATATTTT.

This clonotype was counted many times. The V gene is TRBV20-1, the J gene TRBJ1-5; perhaps TRBD1 as D (6 bases). Trimming removed 1 base from V and 6 bases from J, with 13 bases in between. Germline assignment: CDR1 DFQATT and CDR2 SNEGSKA (reference sequence). CDR3 length equals 14 residues. This chain's CDR3 is CSARVITGSQPQHF. DNA for the CDR3: TGCAGTGCTAGAGTTATCACAGGGTCTCAGCCCCAGCATTTT.

This clonotype was counted ten times or more. This chain joins TRBV15 and TRBJ2-3; 10 bases agree with TRBD2. Germline V gene lookup returns CDR1 LNHNV and CDR2 YYDKDF (reference sequence). The CDR3 length is 15 residues. V lost 7 bases, J lost 1 base, and 5 bases stayed unmatched. CDR3 region: CATNPAGGRTDTQYF. CDR3 bases: TGTGCCACCAACCCAGCGGGGGGGCGCACAGATACGCAGTATTTT.

There are many counts of this clonotype. The genes are TRBV20-1 and TRBJ2-7; TRBD1 matches 8 bases. There are 14 residues in the CDR3. Per germline, CDR1 DFQATT and CDR2 SNEGSKA (reference sequence). Trimming cost V 5 bases and J 2 bases; bases outside gene matches: 8. The CDR3 is CSAGQGARAYEQYF. In DNA, the CDR3 is TGCAGTGCTGGGCAGGGGGCACGGGCCTACGAGCAGTACTTC.